This T cell receptor beta chain was identified during a study of T cells in pancreatic ductal adenocarcinoma (dated by TCRdb to 2016 to 2017). With respect to the entire study: The work assessed suppressive cells as well as CD8+ T cells infiltrating resected pancreatic ductal adenocarcinoma, measuring their numbers, locations, and properties, in order to shed light on the adaptive T-cell response that occurs naturally. Overall study outcomes, separate from this receptor: T-cell clonality showed no significant difference between tumor and blood, with a mean clonality of about 0.112 in tumors and approximately 0.072 in blood. Compared with tumor samples, blood samples had more total productive templates and about 7.3-fold more unique clonotypes. Tumor versus blood clonality comparisons may be biased because tumors are enriched in CD45RO+ effector rather than naive T cells, biasing toward lower diversity. Since most pancreatic cancer patients present with inoperable disease, the resected cohort was skewed toward the minority of patients who had early-stage disease.

The pancreatic ductal adenocarcinoma patients who were selected had gone through surgery without receiving any neoadjuvant therapy. After peripheral blood was drawn into heparin tubes, PBMCs were separated on a histopaque density gradient and then cryopreserved in around 11% DMSO. Using the DNeasy Blood and Tissue Kit along with Proteinase K and RNase treatment, genomic DNA was extracted from 6 or 7 PBMC specimens and some ten flash-frozen tumor specimens. The V and J ends are trimmed by 0 bases and 6 bases, leaving 18 bases between them. CDR1 is given as LNHNV and CDR2 as YYDKDF, both from the germline V gene (reference sequence). The CDR3 sequence holds 18 residues, the cysteine and phenylalanine included. CDR3 DNA is the only sequence kept; it has 54 bases, read in frame from the first base. TCR beta CDR3 regions were amplified from genomic DNA using the immunoSEQ hsTCRB kit. An Illumina HiSeq system was used for high-throughput TRB CDR3 sequencing. In the original analysis: Sequencing reads were analyzed with the immunoSEQ software, and nonproductive sequences with premature stops or frame-shifts were excluded. Clonality of the repertoire was calculated as one minus Shannon entropy normalized by log2 of the number of unique productive sequences. TCRdb took over this immuneACCESS table, retaining in-frame rearrangements with V and J assigned. Such tables are incomplete; in checked studies, under half of the missing clones stem from an unresolved V gene, and the remainder is unexplained. V and J calls and clone size come straight from that table; D and trimming were deduced from the DNA. This sample is represented by about 16,000 clones; around nine tenths of them were singletons. 16% of the sample comes from the top ten.

A word on this clone: Its antigen remains unidentified. No per-base quality is available; no much larger clone lies one base away.

The rearrangement joined TRBV15 to TRBJ1-6; the D gene remains uncertain. This TCR was recovered from a human donor with pancreatic ductal adenocarcinoma. The sample taken for sequencing was PBMCs. The base sequence is TGTGCCACCAGCAGAGATCTGCCCTCCCTGGGAGGTAATTCACCCCTCCACTTT. This codes for CATSRDLPSLGGNSPLHF.